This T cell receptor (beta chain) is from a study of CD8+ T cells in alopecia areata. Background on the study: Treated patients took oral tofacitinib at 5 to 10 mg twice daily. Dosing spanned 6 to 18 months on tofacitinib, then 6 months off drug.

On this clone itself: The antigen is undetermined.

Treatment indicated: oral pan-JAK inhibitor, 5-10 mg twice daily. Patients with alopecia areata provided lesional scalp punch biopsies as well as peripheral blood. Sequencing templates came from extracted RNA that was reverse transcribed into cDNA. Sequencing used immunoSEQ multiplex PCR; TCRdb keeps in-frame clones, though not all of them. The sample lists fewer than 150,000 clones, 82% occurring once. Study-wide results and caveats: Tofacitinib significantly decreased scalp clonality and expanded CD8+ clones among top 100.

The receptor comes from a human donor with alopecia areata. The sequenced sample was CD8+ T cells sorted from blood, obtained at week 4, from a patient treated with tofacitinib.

As DNA, the CDR3 is TGCAGCGTTCAGGGCCAATCAGGCGAGCTGTTTTTT. Translated, it gives CSVQGQSGELFF. The V call is TRBV29-1, the J call TRBJ2-2, with D possibly TRBD1 on 5 matching bases. Germline loops: CDR1 SQVTM, CDR2 ANQGSEA. V was pared by 5 bases and J by 11 bases, with 15 bases between. This CDR3 is 12 amino acids long.